This T cell receptor (beta chain) is from a study of cytomegalovirus exposure and HLA in healthy donors. The wider study: The roughly 110 validation repertoires were reported in a later analysis to have been generated on the same platform as the 666 first-cohort repertoires.

Study-level findings and limits: Per published reports, the classifier diagnosed cytomegalovirus status with high specificity and sensitivity. Rare sequences made up most TCRs, while some public TCRs were found in many donors. The investigators catalogued 150 to 200 TCR beta chains as cytomegalovirus-associated.

Using immunoSEQ multiplex PCR, the repertoire was profiled, and TCRdb retains in-frame clones only, with some absent. Of 140,000 to 150,000 clones listed, 87% were seen once; the top ten hold roughly 4.8%. The germline V gene has CDR1 SGHVS and CDR2 FNYEAQ. The CDR3 covers 15 residues. J gave up 5 bases and V 6 bases, and 9 bases lay outside the gene matches. Of note for this clone: What it binds is unknown.

The specimen sequenced was PBMCs. The receptor's source is a young man in good health and CMV-seropositive. The chain joins TRBV7-6 to TRBJ2-7; 11 nucleotides align to TRBD2. This CDR3 reads CASRKLAGVGHEQYF. The DNA of the CDR3 is TGTGCCAGCAGGAAACTAGCGGGAGTGGGACACGAGCAGTACTTC. The full variable domain, in which reference TRBV7-6 and TRBJ2-7 provide the parts outside the CDR3, is GAGVSQSPRYKVTKRGQDVALRCDPISGHVSLYWYRQALGQGPEFLTYFNYEAQQDKSGLPNDRFSAERPEGSISTLTIQRTEQRDSAMYRCASRKLAGVGHEQYFGPGTRLTVT.